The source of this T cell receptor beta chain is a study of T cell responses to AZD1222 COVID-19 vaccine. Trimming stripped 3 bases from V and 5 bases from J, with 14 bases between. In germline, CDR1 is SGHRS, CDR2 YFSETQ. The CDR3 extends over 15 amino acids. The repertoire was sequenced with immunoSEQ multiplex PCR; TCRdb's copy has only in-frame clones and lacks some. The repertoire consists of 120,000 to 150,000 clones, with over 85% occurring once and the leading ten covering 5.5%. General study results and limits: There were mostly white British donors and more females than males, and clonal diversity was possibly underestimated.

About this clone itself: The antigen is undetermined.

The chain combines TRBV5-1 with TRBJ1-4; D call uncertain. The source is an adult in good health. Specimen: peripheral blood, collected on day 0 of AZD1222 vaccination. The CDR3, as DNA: TGCGCCAGCAGCTCAGATGGAAGAGGGAATGAAAAACTGTTTTTT. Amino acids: CASSSDGRGNEKLFF.